The 2 T cell receptor beta chains below all came from one sample that was sequenced in a study of blood T cell repertoires in COVID-19. The protocol was immunoSEQ multiplex PCR, while the TCRdb copy is restricted to in-frame clones and leaves out a portion. Among about 150,000 clones listed, around 89% were seen once. Sequencing input: PBMCs or T cells enriched from blood (not recorded which). The source is a woman between 45 and 60 years old who had recovered from COVID-19.

The chain has TRBV27 and TRBJ1-2, with D unresolved. Per the germline V gene, CDR1 is MNHEY and CDR2 is SMNVEV (reference sequence). Trimming took off 3 bases at V and 6 bases at J, with 14 bases between the two ends. The CDR3 has 14 residues. CDR3 DNA sequence: TGTGCCAGCAGTTTTAATGCGGTAGTCAATGGCTACACCTTC. Translating it yields CASSFNAVVNGYTF.

This rearrangement joins TRBV7-2 to TRBJ1-1; a weak D match, TRBD1 (5 bases). Trimming cost V 2 bases and J 3 bases, with 10 bases left between them. The germline CDR1 and CDR2 sequences are SGHTA and FQGNSA. The CDR3 contains 14 residues. The CDR3 region is CASSLRRGYTEAFF. CDR3 DNA sequence: TGTGCCAGCAGCTTACGGCGGGGGTACACTGAAGCTTTCTTT.